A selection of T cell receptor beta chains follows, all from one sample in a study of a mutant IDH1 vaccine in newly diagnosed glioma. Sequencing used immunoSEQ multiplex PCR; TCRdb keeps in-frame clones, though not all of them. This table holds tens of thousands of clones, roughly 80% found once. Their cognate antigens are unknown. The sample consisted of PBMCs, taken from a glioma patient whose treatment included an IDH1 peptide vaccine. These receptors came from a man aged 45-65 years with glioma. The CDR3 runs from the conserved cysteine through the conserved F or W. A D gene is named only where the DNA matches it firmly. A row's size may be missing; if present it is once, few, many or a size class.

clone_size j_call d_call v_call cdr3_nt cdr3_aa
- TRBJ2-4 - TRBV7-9 TGTGCCAGCAGCCTTGGATTAGCCAAAAACATTCAGTACTTC CASSLGLAKNIQYF
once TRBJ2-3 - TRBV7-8 TGTGCCAGCAGCTTATCGCGGATCCGCCAAGATACGCAGTATTTT CASSLSRIRQDTQYF
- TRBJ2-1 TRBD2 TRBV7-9 TGTGCCAGCAGCATTAGCGGGACTTACAATGAGCAGTTCTTC CASSISGTYNEQFF
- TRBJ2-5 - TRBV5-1 TGCGCCAGCAGCTTGGTGGACAAAGAGACCCAGTACTTC CASSLVDKETQYF
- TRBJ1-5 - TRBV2 TGTGCCAGCAGTGAAGCGTCGGGCGGCAGGATAGTCTCACAGCCCCAGCATTTT CASSEASGGRIVSQPQHF
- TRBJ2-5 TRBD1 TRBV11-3 TGTGCCAGCAGCTTGGCAGGGGGCAACGGGGAGACCCAGTACTTC CASSLAGGNGETQYF
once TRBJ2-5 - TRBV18 TGTGCCAGCTCACCAGCGGAGACCCAGTACTTC CASSPAETQYF
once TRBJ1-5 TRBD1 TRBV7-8 TGTGCCAGCAGTACCGGGACAGGATCGCCCCAGCATTTT CASSTGTGSPQHF
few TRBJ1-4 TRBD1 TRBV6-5 TGTGCCAGCAGCCGGGACAGCTTTAATGAAAAACTGTTTTTT CASSRDSFNEKLFF
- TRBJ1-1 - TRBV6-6 TGTGCCAGCAGTTACGTGGGTGAGAACACTGAAGCTTTCTTT CASSYVGENTEAFF
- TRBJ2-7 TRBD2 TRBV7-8 TGTGCCAGCAGCTTATGGCGGGGGAGCTCCTACGAGCAGTACTTC CASSLWRGSSYEQYF
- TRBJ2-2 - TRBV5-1 TGCGCCAGCAGCTTGGATCTGGGATTCGGGGAGCTGTTTTTT CASSLDLGFGELFF
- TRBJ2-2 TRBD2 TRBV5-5 TGTGCCAGCAGCCTTGGACTAGCGGGAGGAGTAGCCGGGGAGCTGTTTTTT CASSLGLAGGVAGELFF
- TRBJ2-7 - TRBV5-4 TGTGCCAGCAGCTCCGGGAACTCCTACGAGCAGTACTTC CASSSGNSYEQYF
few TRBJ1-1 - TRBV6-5 TGTGCCAGCAGTGGAGTCACTGAAGCTTTCTTT CASSGVTEAFF
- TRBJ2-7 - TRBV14 TGTGCCAGCAGCTATCTTCACGAGCAGTACTTC CASSYLHEQYF
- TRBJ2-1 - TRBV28 TGTGCCAGCAGTTTAATAGCGGATGAGCAGTTCTTC CASSLIADEQFF
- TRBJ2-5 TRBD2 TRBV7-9 TGTGCCAGCAGCGCCGGGACTAGCGGGAGCCGGGAGACCCAGTACTTC CASSAGTSGSRETQYF
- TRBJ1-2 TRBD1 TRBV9 TGTGCCAGCAGCCAACAATGGACAGGGAGCGGCTACACCTTC CASSQQWTGSGYTF
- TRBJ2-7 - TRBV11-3 TGTGCCAGCAGCTCCGGCGGGAACCCCTACGAGCAGTACTTC CASSSGGNPYEQYF
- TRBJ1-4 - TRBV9 TGTGCCAGCAGCGTAGGTGGGACAACTAATGAAAAACTGTTTTTT CASSVGGTTNEKLFF
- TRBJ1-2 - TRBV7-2 TGTGCCAGCAGCTTAGACCCAACAGGCGCGAACTATGGCTACACCTTC CASSLDPTGANYGYTF
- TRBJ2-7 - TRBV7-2 TGTGCCAGCAGCTTAGGGGACCAGGACTACGAGCAGTACTTC CASSLGDQDYEQYF
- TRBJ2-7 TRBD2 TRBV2 TGTGCCAGCAGTGGAGGGTCAGCGGGGGTCTACGAGCAGTACTTC CASSGGSAGVYEQYF
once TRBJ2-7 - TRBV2 TGTGCCAGCAGGCCCCCGAGTCCCGAGCAGTACTTC CASRPPSPEQYF
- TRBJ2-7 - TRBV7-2 TGTGCCAGCAGCTTAGCGTGGCAGTACGAGCAGTACTTC CASSLAWQYEQYF
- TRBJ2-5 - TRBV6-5 TGTGCCAGCAGTTCCCCAATTGAGACCCAGTACTTC CASSSPIETQYF
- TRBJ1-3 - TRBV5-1 TGCGCCAGCAGCTTTGGCAGCTCTGGAAACACCATATATTTT CASSFGSSGNTIYF
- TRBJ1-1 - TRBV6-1 TGTGCCAGCAGTGAAAGCGACCAGATGAACACTGAAGCTTTCTTT CASSESDQMNTEAFF
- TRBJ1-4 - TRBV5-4 TGTGCCAGCACGCGACCAGGCGAAAAACTGTTTTTT CASTRPGEKLFF
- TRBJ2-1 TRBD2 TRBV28 TGTGCCAGCAGTTCGCTAGCGGGAGTAAGGAGGGGCTCCTACAATGAGCAGTTCTTC CASSSLAGVRRGSYNEQFF
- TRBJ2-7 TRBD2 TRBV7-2 TGTGCCAGCAGCTTAATCGGCGGGGGGGACGAGCAGTACTTC CASSLIGGGDEQYF
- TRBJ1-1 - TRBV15 TGTGCCACCAGCAGCCCGACTAATGAAGCTTTCTTT CATSSPTNEAFF
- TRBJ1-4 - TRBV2 TGTGCCAGCAGTGCGGACGGCCGGGGAGGAAAACTGTTTTTT CASSADGRGGKLFF
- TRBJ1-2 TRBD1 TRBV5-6 TGTGCCAGCACCGTTGGACAGGGGGGTGGCTACACCTTC CASTVGQGGGYTF
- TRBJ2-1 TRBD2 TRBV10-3 TGTGCCATCAGTGAGTCGGCGGGAGGGACCTACAATGAGCAGTTCTTC CAISESAGGTYNEQFF
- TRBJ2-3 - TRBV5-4 TGTGCCAGCAGCTCAACAGGGTGGGGCACAGATACGCAGTATTTT CASSSTGWGTDTQYF
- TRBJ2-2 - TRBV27 TGTGCCAGCAGCATGAGGGGGAGGGACACCGGGGAGCTGTTTTTT CASSMRGRDTGELFF
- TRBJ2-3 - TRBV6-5 TGTGCCAGCAGTTATTCCGGGGCAGATACGCAGTATTTT CASSYSGADTQYF
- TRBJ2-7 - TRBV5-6 TGTGCCAGCAGCTTGGGAGGGGCCGAGCAGTACTTC CASSLGGAEQYF
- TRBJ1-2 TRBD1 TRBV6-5 TGTGCCAGCACCGTAGCGTTAGGGGGCAACTATGGCTACACCTTC CASTVALGGNYGYTF
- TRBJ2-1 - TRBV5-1 TGCGCCAGCAGCCTGGGGGCCAGCGGGCTCGCCTACAATGAGCAGTTCTTC CASSLGASGLAYNEQFF
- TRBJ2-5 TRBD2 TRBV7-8 TGTGCCAGCAGCTTAGCGCGGGAGGAGACCCAGTACTTC CASSLAREETQYF
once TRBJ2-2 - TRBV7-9 TGTGCCAGCAGCTCATCAGGGGCGGGGGAGCTGTTTTTT CASSSSGAGELFF
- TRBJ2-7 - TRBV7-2 TGTGCCAGCAGCAAACAAAAGGGGTCCTACGAGCAGTACTTC CASSKQKGSYEQYF
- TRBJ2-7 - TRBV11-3 TGTGCCAGCAGCTTAGAGGGCTACGAGCAGTACTTC CASSLEGYEQYF
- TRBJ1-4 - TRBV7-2 TGTGCCAGCAGCAGGGGATTGGCCGAAAAACTGTTTTTT CASSRGLAEKLFF
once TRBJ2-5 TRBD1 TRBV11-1 TGTGCCAGCAGCTCGACCCCTAAGGGGGCAGAGACCCAGTACTTC CASSSTPKGAETQYF
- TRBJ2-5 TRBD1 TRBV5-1 TGCGCCAGCAGCGGGGGACAGCAAGAGACCCAGTACTTC CASSGGQQETQYF
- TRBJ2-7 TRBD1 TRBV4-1 TGCGCCAGCAGCCAAAGGACAGGGGGCGCCGAGCAGTACTTC CASSQRTGGAEQYF
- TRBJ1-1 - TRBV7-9 TGTGCCAGCAGCGAACAGGGATGGGACACTGAAGCTTTCTTT CASSEQGWDTEAFF
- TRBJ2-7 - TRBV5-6 TGTGCCAGCAGCTTTCGTTCGGGGGTCGACGAGCAGTACTTC CASSFRSGVDEQYF
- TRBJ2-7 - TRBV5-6 TGTGCCAGCAGCTTGCGGGGCTCCTACGAGCAGTACTTC CASSLRGSYEQYF
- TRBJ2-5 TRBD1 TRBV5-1 TGCGCCAGCAGCTTGCTTTCTGGGACAGGCGAAGAGACCCAGTACTTC CASSLLSGTGEETQYF
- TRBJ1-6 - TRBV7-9 TGCGCCAGCAGCACCAAACGGACCCATTCACCCCTCCACTTT CASSTKRTHSPLHF
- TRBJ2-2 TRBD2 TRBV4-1 TGCGCCAGCAGTCTTAGCGGGGAGAACACCGGGGAGCTGTTTTTT CASSLSGENTGELFF
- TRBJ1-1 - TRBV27 TGTGCCAGCAGCTTTGGCAGGTCCACTGAAGCTTTCTTT CASSFGRSTEAFF
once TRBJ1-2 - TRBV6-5 TGTGCCAGCAGTTTAAACCATTTGGACTATGGCTACACCTTC CASSLNHLDYGYTF
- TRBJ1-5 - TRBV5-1 TGCGCCAGCAGCTTGGTGGGGGACCTCGGTCAGCCCCAGCATTTT CASSLVGDLGQPQHF
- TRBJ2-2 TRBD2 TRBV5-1 TGCGCCAGCAGCTTCTCCTCCGAGCGGGAGGGCCGACACGGCGGGGAGCTGTTTTTT CASSFSSEREGRHGGELFF